This T cell receptor (beta chain) was observed in a study of blood T cell repertoires in COVID-19. Study processing details: Counts of nucleated cells, estimated from reference gene primer amplification, were obtained. Sequencing was performed with immunoSEQ multiplex PCR; in TCRdb, only in-frame clones are kept and a portion is missing. The V and J calls and clone size were taken over from that table, and D and trimming were inferred from the DNA. The sample comprises some 200,000 clones, around 83% of which are singletons, and about 1.3% rests with the top ten. The age range of participants was about 18 to 89 years, with residence in about two dozen US areas. Grouping used clinical history reported by participants in a survey and questionnaire. Germline-derived CDR1 and CDR2 are SGHRS and YFSETQ. Trimming shortened V by 2 bases and J by 2 bases, and 11 bases separated the two germline ends. The CDR3 covers 14 residues.

The chain uses TRBV5-1 and TRBJ2-7; D is ambiguous. The source of this sequence is a woman aged 40 to 50 with acute COVID-19. Sequencing was carried out using PBMCs or T cells enriched from blood (not recorded which). The CDR3 protein is CASSLGYSTYEQYF. DNA of the CDR3: TGCGCCAGCAGCTTAGGTTACAGTACCTACGAGCAGTACTTC. Filled out from reference TRBV5-1 and TRBJ2-7, the complete variable domain reads KAGVTQTPRYLIKTRGQQVTLSCSPISGHRSVSWYQQTPGQGLQFLFEYFSETQRNKGNFPGRFSGRQFSNSRSEMNVSTLELGDSALYLCASSLGYSTYEQYFGPGTRLTVT.